This T cell receptor beta chain was sequenced in a study of PD-L1 blockade in urothelial cancer. Looking at the study overall: Around 2014, patients got going on atezolizumab, taking 1,200 mg intravenously every 3 weeks. Median blood clonality was around 0.08, with around 83,000 unique TCRs. Samples of blood were analyzed 3 weeks (second dose) and 6 weeks after treatment start.

Every PCR was spiked with synthetic TCR analog templates. Here immunoSEQ multiplex PCR was the method, and the copy in TCRdb shows in-frame clones only, minus some. The top ten clones hold roughly 17% of a sample with 53,000 or so clones, about 90% of them seen once. The V end lost 4 bases, the J end lost 0 bases, and 17 bases lay between the germline ends. The CDR3 covers 17 residues. In germline, CDR1 is SGHRS, CDR2 YFSETQ. Sample: PBMCs, taken around atezolizumab (anti-PD-L1) treatment. This rearrangement joins TRBV5-1 to TRBJ2-1; D perhaps matches TRBD1 (6 bases). This TCR came from a man aged 55 to 70 with urothelial cancer. The chain's CDR3 is CASSPPRGPRSYNEQFF. CDR3 bases: TGCGCCAGCAGCCCTCCCAGGGGCCCACGCTCCTACAATGAGCAGTTCTTC.